These 20 T cell receptor beta chains came from one sample sequenced in a study of blood T cell repertoires in COVID-19. Sequencing used immunoSEQ multiplex PCR; TCRdb keeps in-frame clones, though not all of them. The data hold approximately 150,000 clones, with more than 85% observed a single time. Sequenced material: peripheral blood. The source of these receptors is a woman older than 75 with COVID-19, enrolled during active disease.

The chain recombines TRBV3-1 (or the pseudogene TRBV3-2) with TRBJ2-1; D may be TRBD2 (6 bases). This CDR3 has 13 amino acids. The V gene's germline CDR1 is LGHDT and CDR2 YNNKEL (reference sequence). Trimming stripped 7 bases from V and 6 bases from J, with 13 bases between. CDR3 nucleotides: TGTGCCAGCACCATGGGAGGCCTCAATGAGCAGTTCTTC. Protein: CASTMGGLNEQFF.

The rearrangement joins TRBV7-2 to TRBJ1-2; 7 positions match TRBD1. In germline, CDR1 is SGHTA, CDR2 FQGNSA. Trimming cost V 4 bases and J 6 bases; bases outside gene matches: 8. The CDR3 spans 14 residues. CDR3 DNA: TGTGCCAGCAGCTCCGGACAGGTCTTCGATGGCTACACCTTC. As protein: CASSSGQVFDGYTF.

A note on this clone: At one end the junction does not follow the germline gene, possibly because of a read error. The V and J genes are TRBV7-6 and TRBJ2-2; TRBD2 agrees at 13 bases. Germline V lookup: CDR1 SGHVS, CDR2 FNYEAQ. CDR3 size: 21 residues. The CDR3 bases are TGTGCCAGCAGCGCTGGACTAGCGGGAGAGGGTCGGGCCTCGCGCACCAGGGAGCTGTTTTTT. Translating gives CASSAGLAGEGRASRTRELFF.

This clone showed up just once. CDR3 nucleotide sequence: TGCACCAGCAGCCCAGGGGTAAGGACAGATACGCAGTATTTT. It translates to CTSSPGVRTDTQYF. The rearrangement uses TRBV1 and TRBJ2-3; the DNA was not compared with TRBD1, the D call given in the table. TRBV1 is termed a pseudogene. This CDR3 is 14 amino acids long.

This clone was counted once. The chain uses TRBV7-9 and TRBJ2-1; maybe TRBD1 (5 bases). V lost 0 bases to trimming and J lost 8 bases, with 11 bases between them. Germline CDR1 SEHNR, CDR2 FQNEAQ (reference sequence). This CDR3 contains 14 residues. CDR3 amino acids: CASSLAGVRDEQFF. The CDR3 DNA reads as TGTGCCAGCAGCTTAGCAGGGGTTCGGGATGAGCAGTTCTTC. Drawing the rest from reference TRBV7-9 and TRBJ2-1, the complete variable domain is DTGVSQNPRHKITKRGQNVTFRCDPISEHNRLYWYRQTLGQGPEFLTYFQNEAQLEKSRLLSDRFSAERPKGSFSTLEIQRTEQGDSAMYLCASSLAGVRDEQFFGPGTRLTVL.

The rearrangement joins TRBV11-2 to TRBJ2-7; the match to TRBD1 covers 9 bases. This CDR3 is built from 15 residues. CDR1 is SGHAT and CDR2 is FQNNGV in the germline V gene. J was trimmed by 4 bases and V by 5 bases; bases with no gene match: 9. The CDR3 region is CASSSNRGRAYEQYF. CDR3 nucleotide sequence: TGTGCCAGCAGCAGTAACAGGGGGCGAGCTTACGAGCAGTACTTC.

The sample holds a few counts of this clone. The rearrangement links TRBV10-3 to TRBJ1-1; no reliable D call. The CDR3 sequence is 12 residues long. Looked up from germline, CDR1 is ENHRY and CDR2 is SYGVKD. V was pared by 2 bases and J by 7 bases, with 8 bases between. This chain's CDR3 is CAISEIPNEAFF. DNA of the CDR3: TGTGCCATCAGTGAGATCCCCAATGAAGCTTTCTTT.

The chain joins TRBV6-2 or TRBV6-3 to TRBJ2-7; possibly TRBD1 for D (5 bases). The V end was cut by 2 bases, the J end by 3 bases, with 14 bases between. The CDR3 is 15 residues long. Germline V CDR1 and CDR2: MNHEY, SVGEGT. CDR3 loop: CASSYQGRHSYEQYF. The CDR3 nucleotides read TGTGCCAGCAGTTACCAGGGCCGACACAGCTACGAGCAGTACTTC.

The chain joins TRBV7-8 to TRBJ2-5; TRBD2 matches at 13 bases. Losses at the gene ends were 1 base for V and 4 bases for J; bases not matched to a gene: 9. This CDR3 is 18 amino acids long. CDR1 SGHVS and CDR2 FQNEAQ come from the germline V gene. This CDR3 is CASSLVTSGRAGRETQYF. The CDR3 DNA sequence: TGTGCCAGCAGCTTAGTAACTAGCGGGAGGGCCGGGCGAGAGACCCAGTACTTC.

This chain links TRBV2 with TRBJ1-2; 7 bases fit TRBD1. The germline V gene has CDR1 SNHLY and CDR2 FYNNEI. The CDR3 runs 14 residues. After removal of 7 bases from V and 4 bases from J, the junction contained 9 bases not matched to a gene. DNA of the CDR3: TGTGCCAGCAATCTCGACAGGGAGATCTATGGCTACACCTTC. Translating it yields CASNLDREIYGYTF.

The J gene is TRBJ1-3, the V gene TRBV7-2; D not certain. V lost 4 bases to trimming and J lost 0 bases, with 13 bases between them. The length of the CDR3 is 16 residues. Germline CDR1 is SGHTA and CDR2 is FQGNSA. CDR3 coding DNA: TGTGCCAGCAGCTCTAAAACGACAAACTCTGGAAACACCATATATTTT. Translated, it gives CASSSKTTNSGNTIYF.

The J gene is TRBJ2-1, the V gene TRBV7-2; D is ambiguous. Germline V CDR1 and CDR2: SGHTA, FQGNSA. This CDR3 is 16 amino acids long. The V end was cut by 5 bases, the J end by 0 bases, with 14 bases between. Here the CDR3 DNA reads TGTGCCAGCAGCACCCGTTCGACTGTCTCCTACAATGAGCAGTTCTTC. The encoded protein is CASSTRSTVSYNEQFF.

This rearrangement joins TRBV6-1 to TRBJ2-7, with D possibly TRBD1 on 6 matching bases. CDR1 MNHNS and CDR2 SASEGT come from the germline V gene. The V and J ends lost 1 base and 5 bases respectively, with 18 bases between them. CDR3 size: 16 residues. Here the CDR3 reads CASSEGGGRPFHEQYF. In nucleotides, the CDR3 is TGTGCCAGCAGTGAAGGTGGGGGCAGGCCTTTTCACGAGCAGTACTTC.

This rearrangement joins TRBV14 to TRBJ2-5, with D possibly matching TRBD1 (6 bases). This CDR3 is 15 amino acids long. Germline lookup yields CDR1 SGHDN and CDR2 FVKESK. V lost 1 base, J lost 5 bases, and 14 bases lay in between. The CDR3 region has the DNA TGTGCCAGCAGCCAAGTGGACAGAAGGCCGGAGACCCAGTACTTC. Residues: CASSQVDRRPETQYF.

The chain joins TRBV28 to TRBJ2-1; 9 nucleotides align to TRBD2. The germline gives CDR1 MDHEN, CDR2 SYDVKM. V was clipped by 6 bases and J by 4 bases; unmatched bases: 4. The CDR3 is 14 amino acids. As DNA, the CDR3 is TGTGCCAGCAGCCTACTAGCGGGTTACAATGAGCAGTTCTTC. Amino acids: CASSLLAGYNEQFF.

The V gene is TRBV7-2, the J gene TRBJ1-1, with 8 bases fitting TRBD1. This CDR3 is 14 amino acids long. The V segment lost 5 bases and the J segment 3 bases; nucleotides outside the gene matches: 5. In germline, CDR1 is SGHTA, CDR2 FQGNSA. This CDR3 is CASSIQGGDTEAFF. The CDR3 DNA sequence: TGTGCCAGCAGCATACAGGGGGGGGACACTGAAGCTTTCTTT.

The chain has TRBV5-5 and TRBJ2-1, with 10 bases matching TRBD1. Germline loops: CDR1 SGHKS, CDR2 YYEKEE (reference sequence). The V segment lost 4 bases and the J segment 2 bases; nucleotides outside the gene matches: 3. The CDR3 sequence is 15 residues long. The CDR3 loop reads CASSTGQGPYNEQFF. The CDR3 DNA is TGTGCCAGCAGCACGGGACAGGGGCCCTACAATGAGCAGTTCTTC. Full variable domain (outside the CDR3, taken from reference TRBV5-5 and TRBJ2-1): DAGVTQSPTHLIKTRGQQVTLRCSPISGHKSVSWYQQVLGQGPQFIFQYYEKEERGRGNFPDRFSARQFPNYSSELNVNALLLGDSALYLCASSTGQGPYNEQFFGPGTRLTVL.

The chain couples TRBV28 to TRBJ1-5; tentative D call: TRBD1 (6 bases). The germline CDR1 and CDR2 sequences are MDHEN and SYDVKM. This CDR3 is built from 13 residues. The V and J ends lost 8 bases and 3 bases respectively, with 11 bases between them. CDR3 amino acids: CASVGQLNQPQHF. Written as DNA, the CDR3 is TGTGCCAGCGTCGGACAGCTCAATCAGCCCCAGCATTTT.

This chain joins TRBV19 and TRBJ2-1, with TRBD2 as a possible D gene (5 bases). V lost 4 bases to trimming and J lost 8 bases, with 12 bases between them. Germline V gene lookup returns CDR1 LNHDA and CDR2 SQIVND (reference sequence). This CDR3 has 13 residues. CDR3 loop: CASSSRGRDEQFF. The CDR3 nucleotides read TGTGCCAGTAGTAGTCGGGGTCGCGATGAGCAGTTCTTC.

In its sample, this clone was seen once. The chain has TRBV19 and TRBJ1-3; D not certain. V was trimmed by 3 bases and J by 1 base, leaving 10 bases between them. The CDR3 is made up of 15 amino acids. Germline CDR1 is LNHDA and CDR2 is SQIVND (reference sequence). The chain's CDR3 is CASSIRRLSGNTIYF. As DNA, the CDR3 is TGTGCCAGTAGTATTCGGAGGTTGTCTGGAAACACCATATATTTT. The full variable domain, completed using reference TRBV19 and TRBJ1-3, is DGGITQSPKYLFRKEGQNVTLSCEQNLNHDAMYWYRQDPGQGLRLIYYSQIVNDFQKGDIAEGYSVSREKKESFPLTVTSAQKNPTAFYLCASSIRRLSGNTIYFGEGSWLTVV.